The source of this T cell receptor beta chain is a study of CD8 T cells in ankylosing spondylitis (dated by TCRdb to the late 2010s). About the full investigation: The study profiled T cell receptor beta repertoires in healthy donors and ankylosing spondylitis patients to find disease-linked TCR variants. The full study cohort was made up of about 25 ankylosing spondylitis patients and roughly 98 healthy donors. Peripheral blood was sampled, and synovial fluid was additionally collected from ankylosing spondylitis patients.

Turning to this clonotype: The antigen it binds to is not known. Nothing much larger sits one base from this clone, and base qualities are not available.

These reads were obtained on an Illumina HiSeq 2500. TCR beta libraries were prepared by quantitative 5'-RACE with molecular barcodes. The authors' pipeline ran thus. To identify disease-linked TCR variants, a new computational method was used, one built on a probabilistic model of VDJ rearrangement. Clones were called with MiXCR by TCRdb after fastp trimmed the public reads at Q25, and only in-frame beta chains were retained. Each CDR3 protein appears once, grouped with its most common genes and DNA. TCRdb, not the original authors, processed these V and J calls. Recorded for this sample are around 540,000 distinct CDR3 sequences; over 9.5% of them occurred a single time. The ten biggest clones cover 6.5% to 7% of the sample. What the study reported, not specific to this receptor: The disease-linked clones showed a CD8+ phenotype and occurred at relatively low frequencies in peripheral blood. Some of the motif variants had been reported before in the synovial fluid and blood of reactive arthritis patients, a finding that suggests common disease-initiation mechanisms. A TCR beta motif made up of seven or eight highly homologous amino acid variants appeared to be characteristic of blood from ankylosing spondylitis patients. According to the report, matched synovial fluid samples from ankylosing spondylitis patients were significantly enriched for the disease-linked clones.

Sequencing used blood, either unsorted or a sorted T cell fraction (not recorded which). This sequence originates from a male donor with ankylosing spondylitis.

The sequenced DNA: TGTGCCAGCAGCTTTGGGAGCGGCTACGAGCAGTACTTC. This gives the protein CASSFGSGYEQYF. The chain is made from TRBV7-9 and TRBJ2-7, with TRBD2 as a weak D call on 5 bases. CDR1 and CDR2 are read off the germline V gene (reference sequence) as SEHNR and FQNEAQ. V is shortened by 3 bases, J by 3 bases, and the region joining them spans 9 bases. The CDR3 runs 13 residues from the cysteine to the phenylalanine. Only CDR3 DNA is held: 39 bases, read in frame from base 1.